The present T cell receptor beta chain was sequenced within a study of T cell clonality in common variable immunodeficiency. Clones were sequenced by immunoSEQ multiplex PCR, and TCRdb holds only the in-frame ones, with some missing. Recorded here are 7,500 to 9,500 clones; the top ten clones represent less than 4%. Findings of the study overall: Common variable immunodeficiency TCR beta sequences reportedly had fewer deletions and N-nucleotide insertions.

With regard to this clone: Its antigen is undetermined. The read gets to within 3 residues of the CDR3 end, and the germline J gene fills in the rest.

V lost 4 bases to trimming and J lost 5 bases, with 21 bases between them. The CDR3 consists of 16 residues. Germline assignment: CDR1 LNHDA and CDR2 SQIVND (reference sequence). The chain joins TRBV19 to TRBJ2-7; tentative D call: TRBD1 (6 bases). The TCR was taken from a human donor with common variable immunodeficiency. The sequencing input was peripheral blood mononuclear cells. CDR3 bases read: TGTGCCAGTAGTACAGTACAGGGTGTTGTACCTGACGAG. It is translated as CASSTVQGVVPDE. The full CDR3 protein is CASSTVQGVVPDEQYF.